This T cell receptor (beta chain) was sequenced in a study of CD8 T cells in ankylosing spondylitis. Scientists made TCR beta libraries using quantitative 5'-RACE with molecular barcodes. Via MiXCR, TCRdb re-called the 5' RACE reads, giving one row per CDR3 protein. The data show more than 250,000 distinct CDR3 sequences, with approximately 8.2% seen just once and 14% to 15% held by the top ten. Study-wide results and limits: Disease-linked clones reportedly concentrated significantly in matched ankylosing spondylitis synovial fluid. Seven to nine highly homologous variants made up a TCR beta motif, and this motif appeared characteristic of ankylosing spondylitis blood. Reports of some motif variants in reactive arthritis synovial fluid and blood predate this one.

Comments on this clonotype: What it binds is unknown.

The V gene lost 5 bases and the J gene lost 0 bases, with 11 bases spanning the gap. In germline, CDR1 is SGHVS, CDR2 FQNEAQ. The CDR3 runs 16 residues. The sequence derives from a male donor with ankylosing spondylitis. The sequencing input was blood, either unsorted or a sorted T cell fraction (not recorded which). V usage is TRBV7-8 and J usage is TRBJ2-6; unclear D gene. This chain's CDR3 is CASSPWVGSGANVLTF. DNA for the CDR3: TGTGCCAGCAGCCCCTGGGTGGGCTCTGGGGCCAACGTCCTGACTTTC.